This entry describes one TCR beta chain. These data originate in a study of blood T cell repertoires in COVID-19. Whole-study context: From T cells, B-cell-depleted T cells, or PBMCs came the material, which was cDNA or gDNA.

V was trimmed by 5 bases and J by 3 bases, leaving 11 bases between them. Germline lookup yields CDR1 MNHEY and CDR2 SVGEGT. CDR3 length equals 14 residues. Authors' processing steps: It was from reference gene primer amplification that nucleated cell counts were estimated. The assay was immunoSEQ multiplex PCR, and TCRdb's table has in-frame clones only and misses some. For V, J and clone size, that table is used; D and trimming come from the DNA. In the table there are around 100,000 clones, around 90% of which are singletons. In Seattle, patients joined the study during active infection and were tracked longitudinally.

Sequencing used peripheral blood. The chain recombines TRBV6-2 or TRBV6-3 with TRBJ1-3; tentatively, D is TRBD1 (6 bases). This clonotype was sampled from a woman aged 45-59 years with COVID-19, enrolled during active disease. The CDR3 here is CASSTGFVGNTIYF. In nucleotides, the CDR3 is TGTGCCAGCAGTACAGGGTTTGTTGGAAACACCATATATTTT.